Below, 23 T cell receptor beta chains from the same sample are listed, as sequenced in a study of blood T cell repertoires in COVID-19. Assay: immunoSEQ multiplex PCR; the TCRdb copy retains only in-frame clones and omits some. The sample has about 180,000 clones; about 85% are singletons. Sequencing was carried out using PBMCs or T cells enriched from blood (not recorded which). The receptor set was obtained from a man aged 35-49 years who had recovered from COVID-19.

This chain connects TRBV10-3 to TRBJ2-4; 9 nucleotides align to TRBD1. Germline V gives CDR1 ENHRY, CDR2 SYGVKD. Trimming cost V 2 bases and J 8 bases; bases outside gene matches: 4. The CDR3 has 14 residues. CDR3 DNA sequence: TGTGCCATCAGTGAGGGACAGGGGTTAGACATTCAGTACTTC. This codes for CAISEGQGLDIQYF.

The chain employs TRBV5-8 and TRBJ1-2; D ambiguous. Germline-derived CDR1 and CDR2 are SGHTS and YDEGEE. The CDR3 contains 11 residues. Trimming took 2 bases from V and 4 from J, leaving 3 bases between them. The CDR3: CASSFLYGYTF. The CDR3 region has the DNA TGTGCCAGCAGCTTCCTCTATGGCTACACCTTC.

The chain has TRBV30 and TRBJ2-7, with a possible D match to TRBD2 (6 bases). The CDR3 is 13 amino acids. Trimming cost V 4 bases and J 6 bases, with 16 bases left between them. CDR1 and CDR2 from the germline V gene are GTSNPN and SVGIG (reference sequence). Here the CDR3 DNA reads TGTGCCTGGATAAAGGCGGGAACTCCCGAGCAGTACTTC. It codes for CAWIKAGTPEQYF.

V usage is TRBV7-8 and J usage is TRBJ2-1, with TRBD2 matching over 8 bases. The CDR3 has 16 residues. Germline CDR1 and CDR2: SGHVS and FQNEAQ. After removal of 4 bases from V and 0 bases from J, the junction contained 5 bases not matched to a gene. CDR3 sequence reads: CASSSKRGSSYNEQFF. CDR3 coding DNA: TGTGCCAGCAGCTCAAAGCGGGGGAGCTCCTACAATGAGCAGTTCTTC.

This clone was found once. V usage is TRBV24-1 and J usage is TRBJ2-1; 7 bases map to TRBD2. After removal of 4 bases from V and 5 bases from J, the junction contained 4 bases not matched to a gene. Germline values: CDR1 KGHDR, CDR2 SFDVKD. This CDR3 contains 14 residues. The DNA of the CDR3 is TGTGCCACCAGTGACCCCGGGACTAACAATGAGCAGTTCTTC. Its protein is CATSDPGTNNEQFF.

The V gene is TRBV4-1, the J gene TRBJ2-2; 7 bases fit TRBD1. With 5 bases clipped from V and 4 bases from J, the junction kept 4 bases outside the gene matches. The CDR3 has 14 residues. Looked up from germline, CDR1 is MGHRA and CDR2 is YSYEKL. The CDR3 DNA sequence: TGCGCCAGCAGCTTGGGACAGCGCACCGGGGAGCTGTTTTTT. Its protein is CASSLGQRTGELFF.

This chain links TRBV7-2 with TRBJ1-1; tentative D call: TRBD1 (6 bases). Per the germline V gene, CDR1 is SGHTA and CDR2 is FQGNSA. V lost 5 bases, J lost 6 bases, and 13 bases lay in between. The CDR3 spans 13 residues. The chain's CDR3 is CASSQDRPAEAFF. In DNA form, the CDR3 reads TGTGCCAGCAGCCAGGACAGACCCGCTGAAGCTTTCTTT.

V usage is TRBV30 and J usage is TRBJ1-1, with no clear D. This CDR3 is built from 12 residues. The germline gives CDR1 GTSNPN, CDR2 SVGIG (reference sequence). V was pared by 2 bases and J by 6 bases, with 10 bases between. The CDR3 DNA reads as TGTGCCTGGAGTACTATAAGCCCTGAAGCTTTCTTT. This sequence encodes CAWSTISPEAFF.

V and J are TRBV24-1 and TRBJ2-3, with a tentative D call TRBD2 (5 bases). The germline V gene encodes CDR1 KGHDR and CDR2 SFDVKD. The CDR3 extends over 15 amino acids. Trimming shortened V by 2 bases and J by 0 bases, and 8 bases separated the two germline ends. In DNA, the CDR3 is TGTGCCACCAGTGATTCCGGGGATAGCACAGATACGCAGTATTTT. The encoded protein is CATSDSGDSTDTQYF.

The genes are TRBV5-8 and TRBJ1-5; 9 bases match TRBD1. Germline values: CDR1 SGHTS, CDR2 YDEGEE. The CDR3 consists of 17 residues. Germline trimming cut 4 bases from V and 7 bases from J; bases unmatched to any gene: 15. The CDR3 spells CASSQPPGQGGRQPQHF. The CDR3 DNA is TGTGCCAGCAGCCAACCACCGGGACAGGGAGGACGACAGCCCCAGCATTTT. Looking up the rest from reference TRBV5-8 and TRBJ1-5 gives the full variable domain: EAGVTQSPTHLIKTRGQQATLRCSPISGHTSVYWYQQALGLGLQFLLWYDEGEERNRGNFPPRFSGRQFPNYSSELNVNALELEDSALYLCASSQPPGQGGRQPQHFGDGTRLSIL.

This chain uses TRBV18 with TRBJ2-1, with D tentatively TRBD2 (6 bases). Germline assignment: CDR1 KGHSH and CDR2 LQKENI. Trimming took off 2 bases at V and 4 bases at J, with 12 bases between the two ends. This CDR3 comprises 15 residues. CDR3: CASSPGGSGYNEQFF. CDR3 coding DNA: TGTGCCAGCTCACCAGGAGGGTCTGGATACAATGAGCAGTTCTTC.

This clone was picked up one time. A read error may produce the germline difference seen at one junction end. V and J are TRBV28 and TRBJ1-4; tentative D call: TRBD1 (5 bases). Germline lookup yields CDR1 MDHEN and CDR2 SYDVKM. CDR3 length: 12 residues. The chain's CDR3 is CASSSVGTFPLF. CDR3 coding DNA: TGTGCCAGCAGTTCAGTCGGGACTTTTCCCCTTTTT.

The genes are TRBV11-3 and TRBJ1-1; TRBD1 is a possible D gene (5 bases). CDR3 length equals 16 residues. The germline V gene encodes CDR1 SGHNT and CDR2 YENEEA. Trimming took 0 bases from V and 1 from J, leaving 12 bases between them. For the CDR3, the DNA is TGTGCCAGCAGCTTAGAGGATCTGGGGCAGAACACTGAAGCTTTCTTT. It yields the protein CASSLEDLGQNTEAFF.

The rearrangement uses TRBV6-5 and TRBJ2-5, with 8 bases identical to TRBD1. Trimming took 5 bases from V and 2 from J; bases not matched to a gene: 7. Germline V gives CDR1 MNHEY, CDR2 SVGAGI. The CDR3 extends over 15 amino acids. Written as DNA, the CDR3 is TGTGCCAGCAGTCGAGGACAGGGCCCTCAAGAGACCCAGTACTTC. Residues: CASSRGQGPQETQYF.

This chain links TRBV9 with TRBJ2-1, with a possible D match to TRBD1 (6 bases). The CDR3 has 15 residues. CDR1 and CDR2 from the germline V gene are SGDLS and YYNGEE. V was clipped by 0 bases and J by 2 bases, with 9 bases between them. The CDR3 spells CASSVEGVAYNEQFF. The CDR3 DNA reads TGTGCCAGCAGCGTAGAGGGGGTAGCCTACAATGAGCAGTTCTTC.

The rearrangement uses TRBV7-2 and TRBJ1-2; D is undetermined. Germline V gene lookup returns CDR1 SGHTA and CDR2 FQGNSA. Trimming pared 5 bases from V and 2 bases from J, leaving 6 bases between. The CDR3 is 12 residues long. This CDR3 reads CASSPRNYGYTF. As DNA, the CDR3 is TGTGCCAGCAGCCCTAGAAACTATGGCTACACCTTC.

The chain's CDR3 is CAWTLGASQETQYF. The CDR3 nucleotides read TGTGCCTGGACCTTAGGGGCCAGCCAGGAGACCCAGTACTTC. This chain joins TRBV30 and TRBJ2-5; weak D call: TRBD1 (5 bases). This CDR3 is 14 amino acids long. From germline, CDR1 is GTSNPN and CDR2 SVGIG (reference sequence). The V end was cut by 4 bases, the J end by 5 bases, with 17 bases between.

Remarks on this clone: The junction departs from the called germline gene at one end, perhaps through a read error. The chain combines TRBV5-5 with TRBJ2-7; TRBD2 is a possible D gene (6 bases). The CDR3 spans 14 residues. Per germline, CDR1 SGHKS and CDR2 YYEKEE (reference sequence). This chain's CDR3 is CASSFSLGGVGSDF. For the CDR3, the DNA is TGTGCCAGCAGCTTCTCTTTGGGCGGGGTGGGGTCGGACTTC.

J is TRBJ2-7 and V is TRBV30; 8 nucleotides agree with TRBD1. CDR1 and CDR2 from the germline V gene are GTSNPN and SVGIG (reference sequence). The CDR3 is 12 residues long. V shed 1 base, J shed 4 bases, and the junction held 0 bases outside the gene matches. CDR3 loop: CAWSDRGYEQYF. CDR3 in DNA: TGTGCCTGGAGTGACAGGGGGTACGAGCAGTACTTC.

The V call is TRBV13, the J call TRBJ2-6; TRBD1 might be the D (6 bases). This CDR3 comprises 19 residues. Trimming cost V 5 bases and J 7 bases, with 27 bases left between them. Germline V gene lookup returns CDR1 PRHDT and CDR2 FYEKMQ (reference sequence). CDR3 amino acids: CASSPAGTSLGGRANVLTF. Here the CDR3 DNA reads TGTGCCAGCAGCCCAGCCGGGACCAGCCTAGGGGGTCGAGCCAACGTCCTGACTTTC. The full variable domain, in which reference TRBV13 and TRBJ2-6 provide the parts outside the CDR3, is AAGVIQSPRHLIKEKRETATLKCYPIPRHDTVYWYQQGPGQDPQFLISFYEKMQSDKGSIPDRFSAQQFSDYHSELNMSSLELGDSALYFCASSPAGTSLGGRANVLTFGAGSRLTVL.

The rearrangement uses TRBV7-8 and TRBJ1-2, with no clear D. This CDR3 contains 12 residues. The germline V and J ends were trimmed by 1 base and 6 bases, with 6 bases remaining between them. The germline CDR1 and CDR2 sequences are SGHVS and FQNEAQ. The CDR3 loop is CASSLGSDGYTF. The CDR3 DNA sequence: TGTGCCAGCAGCTTAGGGTCGGATGGCTACACCTTC. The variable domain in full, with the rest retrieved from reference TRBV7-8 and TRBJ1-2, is GAGVSQSPRYKVAKRGQDVALRCDPISGHVSLFWYQQALGQGPEFLTYFQNEAQLDKSGLPSDRFFAERPEGSVSTLKIQRTQQEDSAVYLCASSLGSDGYTFGSGTRLTVV.

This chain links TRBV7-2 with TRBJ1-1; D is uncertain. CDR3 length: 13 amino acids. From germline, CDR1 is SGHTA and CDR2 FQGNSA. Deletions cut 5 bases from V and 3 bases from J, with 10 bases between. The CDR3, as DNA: TGTGCCAGCAGCGCTAAGTTTTACACTGAAGCTTTCTTT. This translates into CASSAKFYTEAFF.

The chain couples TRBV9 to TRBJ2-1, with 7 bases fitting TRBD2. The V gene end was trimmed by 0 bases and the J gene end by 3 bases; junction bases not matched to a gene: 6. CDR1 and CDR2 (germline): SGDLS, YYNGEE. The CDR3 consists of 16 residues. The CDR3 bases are TGTGCCAGCAGCGTAGCTGGCCAGCGGGGCTACAATGAGCAGTTCTTC. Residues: CASSVAGQRGYNEQFF.